This is a list of T cell receptor beta chains from one sample in a study of cytomegalovirus exposure and HLA in healthy donors. Assay used: immunoSEQ multiplex PCR; TCRdb lists only in-frame clones, some missing. Found here are fewer than 300,000 clones, roughly 80% of them singletons; the top ten hold approximately 0.3%. Sequenced: PBMCs. The receptors were sampled from a girl aged 2 to 10 in good health and CMV-seronegative. The CDR3 runs from the conserved cysteine through the conserved F or W. A D gene is named only where the DNA matches it firmly. Size is omitted from some rows. Given values are once, few, many or a class for expanded clones.

D | J | V | size | CDR3 | DNA
- | TRBJ2-7 | TRBV4-1 | few | CASSQAGQTYEQYF | TGCGCCAGCAGCCAAGCAGGACAAACCTACGAGCAGTACTTC
- | TRBJ1-2 | TRBV29-1 | - | CSVGGGGFGKEPLPWGYTF | TGCAGCGTTGGGGGGGGCGGCTTCGGCAAGGAACCCCTCCCATGGGGCTACACCTTC
- | TRBJ1-1 | TRBV27 | once | CASSLSIQGITEAFF | TGTGCCAGCAGTTTATCCATCCAGGGAATCACTGAAGCTTTCTTT
TRBD1 | TRBJ2-7 | TRBV4-2 | - | CASSQDGETGGYEQYF | TGTGCCAGCAGCCAAGATGGGGAGACAGGGGGCTACGAGCAGTACTTC
TRBD2 | TRBJ2-3 | TRBV6-1 | - | CASSEAPGLAATLPIGTDTQYF | TGTGCCAGCAGTGAAGCGCCGGGACTAGCCGCTACCTTACCCATCGGCACAGATACGCAGTATTTT
TRBD2 | TRBJ2-7 | TRBV6-1 | - | CASTLAGVNEQYF | TGTGCCAGCACCTTAGCGGGAGTCAACGAGCAGTACTTC
- | TRBJ1-1 | TRBV4-1 | - | CASSQSAAVNTEAFF | TGCGCCAGCAGCCAAAGTGCGGCTGTGAACACTGAAGCTTTCTTT
TRBD2 | TRBJ2-5 | TRBV2 | - | CASSHSFAGEQETQYF | TGTGCCAGCAGCCACTCTTTTGCGGGGGAACAAGAGACCCAGTACTTC
TRBD1 | TRBJ2-7 | TRBV9 | once | CASSARTGGSYEQYF | TGTGCCAGCAGCGCCCGGACAGGGGGGTCCTACGAGCAGTACTTC
- | TRBJ2-2 | TRBV9 | - | CASSVGDSYTGELFF | TGTGCCAGCAGCGTAGGAGACAGCTACACCGGGGAGCTGTTTTTT
TRBD1 | TRBJ2-2 | TRBV6-6 | - | CASSPVRGLDTGELFF | TGTGCCAGCAGTCCCGTAAGGGGGCTTGACACCGGGGAGCTGTTTTTT
- | TRBJ1-1 | TRBV29-1 | - | CSANWRVLDDTEAFF | TGCAGCGCGAACTGGCGGGTGCTAGATGACACTGAAGCTTTCTTT
- | TRBJ2-5 | TRBV7-7 | - | CASSLESQSEQYF | TGTGCCAGCAGCTTAGAGAGTCAGTCGGAGCAGTACTTC
TRBD2 | TRBJ2-1 | TRBV7-9 | - | CAAPREGRGEQFF | TGTGCCGCCCCAAGGGAGGGGCGGGGGGAGCAGTTCTTC